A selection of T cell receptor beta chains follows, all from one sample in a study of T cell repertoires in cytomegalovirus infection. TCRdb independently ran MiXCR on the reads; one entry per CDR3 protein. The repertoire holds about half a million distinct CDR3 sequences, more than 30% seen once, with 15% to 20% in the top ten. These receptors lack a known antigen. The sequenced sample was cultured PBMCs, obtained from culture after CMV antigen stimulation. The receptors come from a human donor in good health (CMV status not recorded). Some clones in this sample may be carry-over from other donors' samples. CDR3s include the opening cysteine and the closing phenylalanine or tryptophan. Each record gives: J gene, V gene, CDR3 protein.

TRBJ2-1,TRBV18,CASSASENNEQFF
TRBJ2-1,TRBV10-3,CAISEMSAGANNEQFF
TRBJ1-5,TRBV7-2,CASRQGNQPQHF
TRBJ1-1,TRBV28,CATGTGANTEAFF
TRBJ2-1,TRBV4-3,CASSQVAWPSSYNEQFF
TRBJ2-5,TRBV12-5,CASLLPTQYF
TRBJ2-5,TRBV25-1,CASSPAQGQETQYF
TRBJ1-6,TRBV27,CASSPRQGTDSPLHF
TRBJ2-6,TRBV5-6,CASSPPRGRDRISGANVLTF
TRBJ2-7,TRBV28,CASRTRLAVVKQYF
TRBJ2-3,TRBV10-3,CAISGVDTDTQYF
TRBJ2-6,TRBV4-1,CASSQFVPEGGSGANVLTF
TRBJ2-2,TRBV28,CASTRWGKDTGELFF
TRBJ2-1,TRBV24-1,CATSGRSSYNEQFF
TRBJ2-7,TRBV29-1,CSVEVQTGTENYEQYF
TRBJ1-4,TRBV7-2,CASSRGTNEKLFF
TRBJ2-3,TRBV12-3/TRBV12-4,CASSNSPTADTQYF
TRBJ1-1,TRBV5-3,CASTSSGGDTEAFF
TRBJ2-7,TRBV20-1,CSAREPSGSFYEQYF
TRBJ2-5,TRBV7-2,CASSLAAGETQYF
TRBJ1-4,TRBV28,CASEGKTNEKLFF
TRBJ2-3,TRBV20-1,CSARGGTSGSADTQYF
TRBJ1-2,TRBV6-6,CASSYIQGTYGYTF
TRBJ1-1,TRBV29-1,CSVQVAFSTEAFF
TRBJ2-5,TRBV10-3,CAISPWGETQYF
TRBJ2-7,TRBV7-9,CASSAEGLANEQYF
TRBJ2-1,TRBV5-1,CASSWGAYNEQFF
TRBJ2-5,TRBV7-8,CASAGQETQYF
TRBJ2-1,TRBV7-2,CASLTSGRDNEQFF
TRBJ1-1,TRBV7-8,CASSSEGSENTEAFF
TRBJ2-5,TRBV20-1,CSARIPSGIQETQYF
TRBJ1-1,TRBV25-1,CASSPDKRQSEAFF
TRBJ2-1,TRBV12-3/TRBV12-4,CASSSRTRSYNEQFF
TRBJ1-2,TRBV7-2,CASSLVGGEDGNYGYTF
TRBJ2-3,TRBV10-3,CAATGTLGDTQYF
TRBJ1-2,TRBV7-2,CASSLTGDYGYTF
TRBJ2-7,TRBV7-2,CASSLEQGIYEQYF
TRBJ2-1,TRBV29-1,CSVEPDSYNEQFF
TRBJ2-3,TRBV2,CASRRDREMTDTQYF
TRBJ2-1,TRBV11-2,CASSLARGLAGEQFF
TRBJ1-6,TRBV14,CASSQGGPRNSPLHF
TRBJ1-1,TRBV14,CASSQDWAQLNTEAFF
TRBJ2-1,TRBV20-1,CSAPAGVSYNEQFF
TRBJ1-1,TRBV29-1,CSVDPAGWGEAFF
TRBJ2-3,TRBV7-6,CASTSALSTDTQYF
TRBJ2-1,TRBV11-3,CASSPGIGGYNEQFF